This T cell receptor beta chain emerged from a study of shared clonotypes between healthy human individuals. Broader study findings: It was observed that 5% to 6% of naive CD4 clonotypes were shared across four donors.

Data came from immunoSEQ multiplex PCR; TCRdb stores just in-frame clones and leaves some out. Among about 110,000 clones listed, 68% were seen once. Turning to this clone: The antigen remains undetermined.

V was pared by 1 base and J by 10 bases, with 12 bases of the junction left unmatched. Per the germline V gene, CDR1 is MGHRA and CDR2 is YSYEKL. The CDR3 has 15 residues. V gene TRBV4-1 combines with J gene TRBJ1-1; 7 positions agree with TRBD1. This clonotype was sampled from a woman aged 30 to 39 in good health. Sequenced: memory CD8+ T cells sorted from blood. Subset given: CD45RO+ cells pooled with CCR7-negative TemRA cells. The CDR3 reads CASSQVFVTGWVAFF. DNA for the CDR3: TGCGCCAGCAGCCAAGTTTTTGTGACAGGGTGGGTAGCTTTCTTT.